This T cell receptor (beta chain) was retrieved from a study of OX40 agonist ivuxolimab in advanced cancers. Turning to the study itself: Patients received ivuxolimab, an intravenous treatment, every 2 weeks at 0.01 to 10 mg/kg. Dose-escalation subjects each had hepatocellular carcinoma, melanoma, renal cell or head and neck cancer. General study findings and limits: The antigens recognized by the expanded peripheral T cells, that is their antigen specificity, were not determined. Several nonresponders also turned out to have low normalized T-cell clonal expansion.

TCRdb's copy holds only in-frame clones and misses some; the assay was immunoSEQ multiplex PCR. The sample includes about 95,000 clones, about 91% of them seen just once. The ends were cut back, 7 bases at V and 0 bases at J, with 10 bases in the middle. Germline V lookup: CDR1 SQVTM, CDR2 ANQGSEA. This CDR3 region has 13 residues. Turning to this clone: Its antigen remains unidentified.

The genes are TRBV29-1 and TRBJ2-1; D might be TRBD2 (6 bases). This clonotype originated in an adult with an advanced solid tumor such as melanoma, head and neck, liver or kidney cancer. Here the sequenced sample was CD4+ or CD8+ T cells sorted from blood, taken in a trial of the OX40 agonist ivuxolimab. CDR3 coding DNA: TGCAGCGCAGGAGGGAGCTCCTACAATGAGCAGTTCTTC. Translating it yields CSAGGSSYNEQFF.